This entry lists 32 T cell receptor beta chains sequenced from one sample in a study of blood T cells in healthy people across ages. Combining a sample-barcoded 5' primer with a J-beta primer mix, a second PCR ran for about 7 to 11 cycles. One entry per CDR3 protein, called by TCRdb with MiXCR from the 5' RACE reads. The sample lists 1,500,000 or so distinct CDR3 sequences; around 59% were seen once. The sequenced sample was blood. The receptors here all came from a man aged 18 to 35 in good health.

As DNA, the CDR3 is TGTGCCAGCAGCCAAGGCACAGGGGGGGCCACTGAAGCTTTCTTT. As protein: CASSQGTGGATEAFF. The chain employs TRBV7-9 and TRBJ1-1, with 8 bases lining up with TRBD1. Losses at the gene ends were 5 bases for V and 4 bases for J; bases not matched to a gene: 9. The CDR3 is 15 residues long. Germline V gives CDR1 SEHNR, CDR2 FQNEAQ (reference sequence).

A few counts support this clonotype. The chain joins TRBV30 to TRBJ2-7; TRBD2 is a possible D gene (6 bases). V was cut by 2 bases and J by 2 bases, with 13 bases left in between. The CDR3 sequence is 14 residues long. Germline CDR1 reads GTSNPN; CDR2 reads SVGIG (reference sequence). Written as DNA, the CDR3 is TGTGCCTGGAGTCTGACCGGACTACCCTACGAGCAGTACTTC. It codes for CAWSLTGLPYEQYF.

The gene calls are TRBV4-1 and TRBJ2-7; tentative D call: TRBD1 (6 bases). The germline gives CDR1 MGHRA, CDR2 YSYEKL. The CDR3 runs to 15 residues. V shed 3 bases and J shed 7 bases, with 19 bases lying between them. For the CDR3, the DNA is TGCGCCAGCAGCCACCCCGGGCGTAAGCAGGGGGAGCAGTACTTC. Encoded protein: CASSHPGRKQGEQYF.

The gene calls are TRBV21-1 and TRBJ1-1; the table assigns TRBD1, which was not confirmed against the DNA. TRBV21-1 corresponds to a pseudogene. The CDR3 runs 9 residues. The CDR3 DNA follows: TGTGCCAACGACAGTGTCGCTTTCTTT. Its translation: CANDSVAFF.

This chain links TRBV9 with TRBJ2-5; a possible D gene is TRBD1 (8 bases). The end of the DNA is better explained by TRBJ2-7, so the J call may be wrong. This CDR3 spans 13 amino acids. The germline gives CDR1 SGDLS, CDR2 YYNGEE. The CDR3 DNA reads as TGTGCCAGCACCCTGACAGGGGAGGGCGAGCAGTACTTC. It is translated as CASTLTGEGEQYF.

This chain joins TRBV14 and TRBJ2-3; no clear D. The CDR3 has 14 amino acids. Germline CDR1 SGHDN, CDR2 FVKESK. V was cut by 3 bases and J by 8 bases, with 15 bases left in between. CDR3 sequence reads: CASSQESIIGTQYF. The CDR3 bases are TGTGCCAGCAGCCAGGAGTCGATCATTGGTACGCAGTATTTT. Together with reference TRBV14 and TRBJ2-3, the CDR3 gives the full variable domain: EAGVTQFPSHSVIEKGQTVTLRCDPISGHDNLYWYRRVMGKEIKFLLHFVKESKQDESGMPNNRFLAERTGGTYSTLKVQPAELEDSGVYFCASSQESIIGTQYFGPGTRLTVL.

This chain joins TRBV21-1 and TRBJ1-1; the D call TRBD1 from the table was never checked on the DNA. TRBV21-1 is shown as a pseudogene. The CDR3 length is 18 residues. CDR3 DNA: TGTGCCAGCAGCAAAGCAGCAGGGGTAGGCCGGGTGAGCACTGAAGCTTTCTTT. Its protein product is CASSKAAGVGRVSTEAFF.

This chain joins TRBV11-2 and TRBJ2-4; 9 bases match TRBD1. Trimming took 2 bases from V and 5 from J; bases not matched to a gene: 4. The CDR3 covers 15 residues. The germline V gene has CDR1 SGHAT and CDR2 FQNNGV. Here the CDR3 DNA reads TGTGCCAGCAGCTTAAAAACAGGGGGCGAAAACATTCAGTACTTC. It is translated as CASSLKTGGENIQYF.

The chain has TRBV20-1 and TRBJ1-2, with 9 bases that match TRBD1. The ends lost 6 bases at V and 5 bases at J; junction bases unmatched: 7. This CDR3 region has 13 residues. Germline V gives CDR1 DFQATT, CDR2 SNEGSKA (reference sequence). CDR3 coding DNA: TGCAGTGCCCCGGACAGGGGTTGGTATGGCTACACCTTC. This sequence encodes CSAPDRGWYGYTF.

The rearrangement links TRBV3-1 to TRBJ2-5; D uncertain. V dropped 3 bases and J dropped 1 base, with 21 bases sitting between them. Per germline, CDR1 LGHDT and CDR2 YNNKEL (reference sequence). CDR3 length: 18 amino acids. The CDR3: CASSQFQGGSRIQETQYF. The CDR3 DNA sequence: TGTGCCAGCAGCCAGTTCCAAGGCGGCAGTAGAATCCAAGAGACCCAGTACTTC.

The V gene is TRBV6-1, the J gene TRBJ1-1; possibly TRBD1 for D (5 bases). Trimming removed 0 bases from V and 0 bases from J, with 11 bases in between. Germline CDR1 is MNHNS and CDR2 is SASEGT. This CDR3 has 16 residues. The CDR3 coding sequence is TGTGCCAGCAGTGAAGCGGTAAGCAGGGTGAACACTGAAGCTTTCTTT. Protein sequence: CASSEAVSRVNTEAFF.

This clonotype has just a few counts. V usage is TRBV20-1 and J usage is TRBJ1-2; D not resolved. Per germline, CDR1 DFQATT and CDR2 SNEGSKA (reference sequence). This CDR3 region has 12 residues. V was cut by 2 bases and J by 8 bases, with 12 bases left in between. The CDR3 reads CSARRESGGYTF. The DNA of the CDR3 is TGCAGTGCTAGAAGGGAAAGTGGAGGCTACACCTTC.

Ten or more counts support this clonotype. CDR3 protein: CASRKAGGRTDTQYF. The DNA of the CDR3 is TGTGCCAGCAGAAAAGCGGGGGGACGCACAGATACGCAGTATTTT. The chain employs TRBV27 and TRBJ2-3, with TRBD2 matching over 9 bases. Germline CDR1 and CDR2: MNHEY and SMNVEV (reference sequence). J gave up 1 base and V 6 bases, and 5 bases lay outside the gene matches. The CDR3 is 15 amino acids.

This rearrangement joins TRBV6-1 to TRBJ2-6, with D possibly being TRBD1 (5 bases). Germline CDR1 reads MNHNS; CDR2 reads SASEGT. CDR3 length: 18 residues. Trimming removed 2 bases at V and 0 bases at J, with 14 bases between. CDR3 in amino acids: CASSEWGLLFSGANVLTF. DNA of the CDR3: TGTGCCAGCAGTGAATGGGGCCTCCTATTCTCTGGGGCCAACGTCCTGACTTTC.

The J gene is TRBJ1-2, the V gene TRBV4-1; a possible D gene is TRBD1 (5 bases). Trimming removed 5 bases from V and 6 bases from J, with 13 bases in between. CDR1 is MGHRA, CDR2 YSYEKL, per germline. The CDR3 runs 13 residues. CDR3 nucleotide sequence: TGCGCCAGCAGCGGTAGGGGATTAGATGGCTACACCTTC. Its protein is CASSGRGLDGYTF.

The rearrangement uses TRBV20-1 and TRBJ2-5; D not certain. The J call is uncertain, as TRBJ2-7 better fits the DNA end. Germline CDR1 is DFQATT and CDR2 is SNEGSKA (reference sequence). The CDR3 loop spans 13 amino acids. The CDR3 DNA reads TGCAGTGCTCCCTCAGTTGAGATTCACGAGCAGTACTTC. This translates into CSAPSVEIHEQYF.

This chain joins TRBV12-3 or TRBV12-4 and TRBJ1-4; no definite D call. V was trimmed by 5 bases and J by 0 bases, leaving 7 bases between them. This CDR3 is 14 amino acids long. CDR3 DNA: TGTGCCAGCAGTCAGGCTGCAACTAATGAAAAACTGTTTTTT. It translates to CASSQAATNEKLFF.

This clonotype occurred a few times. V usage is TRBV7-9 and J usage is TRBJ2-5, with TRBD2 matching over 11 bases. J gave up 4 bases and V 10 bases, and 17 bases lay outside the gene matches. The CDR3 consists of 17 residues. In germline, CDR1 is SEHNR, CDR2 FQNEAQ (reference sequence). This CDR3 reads CATQQIVAGGPGETQYF. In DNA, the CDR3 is TGTGCCACTCAGCAGATCGTAGCGGGAGGGCCAGGAGAGACCCAGTACTTC.

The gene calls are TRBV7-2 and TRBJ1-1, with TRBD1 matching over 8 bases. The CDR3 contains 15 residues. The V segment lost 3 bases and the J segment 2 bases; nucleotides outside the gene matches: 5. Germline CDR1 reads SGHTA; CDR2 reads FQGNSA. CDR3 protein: CASSFRQGFNTEAFF. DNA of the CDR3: TGTGCCAGCAGCTTTAGACAGGGGTTCAACACTGAAGCTTTCTTT. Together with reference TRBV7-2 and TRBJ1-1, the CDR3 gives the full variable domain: GAGVSQSPSNKVTEKGKDVELRCDPISGHTALYWYRQSLGQGLEFLIYFQGNSAPDKSGLPSDRFSAERTGGSVSTLTIQRTQQEDSAVYLCASSFRQGFNTEAFFGQGTRLTVV.

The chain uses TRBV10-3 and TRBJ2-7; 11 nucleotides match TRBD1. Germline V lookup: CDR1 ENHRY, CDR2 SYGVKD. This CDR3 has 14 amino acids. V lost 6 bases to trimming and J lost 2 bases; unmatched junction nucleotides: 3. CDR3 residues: CAISGTGGTYEQYF. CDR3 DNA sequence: TGTGCCATCAGCGGGACAGGGGGGACCTACGAGCAGTACTTC.

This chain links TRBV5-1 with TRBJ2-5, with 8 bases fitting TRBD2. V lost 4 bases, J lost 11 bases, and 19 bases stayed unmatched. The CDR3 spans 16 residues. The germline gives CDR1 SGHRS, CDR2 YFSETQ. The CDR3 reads CASSLSPGLVYNEQYF. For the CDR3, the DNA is TGCGCCAGCAGCCTATCACCGGGACTAGTTTACAATGAGCAGTACTTC.

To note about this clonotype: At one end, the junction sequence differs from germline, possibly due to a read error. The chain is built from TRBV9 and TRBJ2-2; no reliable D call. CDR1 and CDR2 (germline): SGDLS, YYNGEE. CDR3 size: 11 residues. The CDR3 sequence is CASHTTGELFF. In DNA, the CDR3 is TGTGCCAGCCACACGACCGGCGAGCTGTTTTTT.

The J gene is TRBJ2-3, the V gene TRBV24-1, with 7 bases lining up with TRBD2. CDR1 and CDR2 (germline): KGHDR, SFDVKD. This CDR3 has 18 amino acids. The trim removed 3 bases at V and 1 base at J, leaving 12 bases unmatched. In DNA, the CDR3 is TGTGCCACCAGTGATCCGACGGGGCGTCTAGCGGGCACAGATACGCAGTATTTT. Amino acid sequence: CATSDPTGRLAGTDTQYF.

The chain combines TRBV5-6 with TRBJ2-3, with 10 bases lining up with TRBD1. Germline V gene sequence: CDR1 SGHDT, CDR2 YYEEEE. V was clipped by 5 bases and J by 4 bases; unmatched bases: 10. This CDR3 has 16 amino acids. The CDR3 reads CASSHGPGQGSDTQYF. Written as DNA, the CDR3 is TGTGCCAGCAGTCACGGCCCGGGACAGGGGTCAGATACGCAGTATTTT. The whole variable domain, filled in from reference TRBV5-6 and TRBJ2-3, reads DAGVTQSPTHLIKTRGQQVTLRCSPKSGHDTVSWYQQALGQGPQFIFQYYEEEERQRGNFPDRFSGHQFPNYSSELNVNALLLGDSALYLCASSHGPGQGSDTQYFGPGTRLTVL.

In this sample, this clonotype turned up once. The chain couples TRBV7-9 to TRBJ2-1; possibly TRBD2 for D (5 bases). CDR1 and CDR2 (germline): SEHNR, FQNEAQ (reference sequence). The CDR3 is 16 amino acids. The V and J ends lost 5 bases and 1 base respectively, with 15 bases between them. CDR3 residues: CASSPPEGSSYNEQFF. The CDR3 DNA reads TGTGCCAGCAGCCCCCCAGAGGGCAGTTCCTACAATGAGCAGTTCTTC. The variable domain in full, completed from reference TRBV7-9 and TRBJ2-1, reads DTGVSQNPRHKITKRGQNVTFRCDPISEHNRLYWYRQTLGQGPEFLTYFQNEAQLEKSRLLSDRFSAERPKGSFSTLEIQRTEQGDSAMYLCASSPPEGSSYNEQFFGPGTRLTVL.

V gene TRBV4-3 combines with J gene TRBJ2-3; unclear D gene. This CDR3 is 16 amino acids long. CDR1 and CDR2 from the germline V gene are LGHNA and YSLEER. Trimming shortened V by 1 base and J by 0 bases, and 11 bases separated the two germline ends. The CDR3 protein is CASSQALPRSTDTQYF. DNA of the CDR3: TGCGCCAGCAGCCAAGCCCTTCCTAGGAGCACAGATACGCAGTATTTT.

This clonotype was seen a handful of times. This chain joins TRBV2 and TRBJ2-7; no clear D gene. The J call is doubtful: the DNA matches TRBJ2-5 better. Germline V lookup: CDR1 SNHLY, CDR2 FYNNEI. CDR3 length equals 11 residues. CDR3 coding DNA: TGTGCCAGCAGTGCCCCGGAGACCCAGTACTTC. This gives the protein CASSAPETQYF.

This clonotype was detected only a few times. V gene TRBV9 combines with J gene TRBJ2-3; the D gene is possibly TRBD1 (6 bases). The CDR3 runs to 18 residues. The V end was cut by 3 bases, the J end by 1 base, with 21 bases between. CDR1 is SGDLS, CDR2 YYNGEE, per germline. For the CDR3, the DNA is TGTGCCAGCAGCGACAGGGCCTCCCCATTCACACGCACAGATACGCAGTATTTT. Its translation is CASSDRASPFTRTDTQYF.

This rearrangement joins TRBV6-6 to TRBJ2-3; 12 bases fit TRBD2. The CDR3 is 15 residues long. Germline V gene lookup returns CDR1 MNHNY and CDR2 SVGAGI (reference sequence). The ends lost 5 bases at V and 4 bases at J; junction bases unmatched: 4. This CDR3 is CASSTWTSGADTQYF. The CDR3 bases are TGTGCCAGCAGTACGTGGACTAGCGGGGCAGATACGCAGTATTTT.

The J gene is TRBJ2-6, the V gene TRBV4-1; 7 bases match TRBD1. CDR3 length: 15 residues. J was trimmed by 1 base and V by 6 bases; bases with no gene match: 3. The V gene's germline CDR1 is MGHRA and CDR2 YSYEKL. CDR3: CASRDRVSGANVLTF. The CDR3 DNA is TGCGCCAGCAGAGACAGGGTTTCTGGGGCCAACGTCCTGACTTTC.

CDR3 amino acids: CATSRWRAPSGEQYF. The CDR3 region has the DNA TGTGCCACCAGCAGATGGAGGGCTCCCTCGGGAGAGCAGTACTTC. V gene TRBV15 combines with J gene TRBJ2-5, with D maybe TRBD2 (6 bases). V lost 2 bases and J lost 11, with 21 bases in between. CDR3 length equals 15 residues. In germline, CDR1 is LNHNV, CDR2 YYDKDF (reference sequence).

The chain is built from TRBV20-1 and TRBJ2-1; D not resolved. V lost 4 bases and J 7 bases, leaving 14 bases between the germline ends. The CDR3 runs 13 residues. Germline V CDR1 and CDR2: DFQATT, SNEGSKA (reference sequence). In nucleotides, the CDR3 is TGCAGTGCTAAACCGCCAGGTGGGAATGAGCAGTTCTTC. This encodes CSAKPPGGNEQFF.